The sequence of this TCR beta chain was determined in a study of T cell responses to AZD1222 COVID-19 vaccine. Study overall: Pooling was applied to second doses at about 4 or about 12 weeks.

Libraries were prepared by immunoSEQ multiplex PCR; TCRdb keeps only in-frame clonotypes and omits some of them. The profile shows 150,000 to 200,000 clones, almost 95% of them singletons. This clone appeared a single time. What it binds is unknown. Germline V gene data show CDR1 as SEHNR and CDR2 as FQNEAQ (reference sequence). Germline trimming cut 11 bases from V and 4 bases from J; bases unmatched to any gene: 9. This CDR3 is built from 14 residues. General study findings and limits: The CD4 TCRs associated with vaccination extended across spike and predominated at 160-218 and 743-854.

This clonotype was obtained from an adult in good health. This chain links TRBV7-9 with TRBJ2-3, with 10 bases fitting TRBD2. Sequenced here: peripheral blood, sampled on day 0 of AZD1222 vaccination. The CDR3 DNA follows: TGTGCCGCTCCCCCAGCGGGGGGGGCAGATACGCAGTATTTT. It yields the protein CAAPPAGGADTQYF.